The 5 T cell receptor beta chains below all came from one sample that was sequenced in a study of neurological immune-mediated disorders. Sample time point: technical triplicate 3. TCRdb re-derived calls from the 5' RACE reads in MiXCR, one entry per CDR3 protein. The sample lists about 44,000 distinct CDR3 sequences; roughly 21% were seen once. The sequencing sample was made of PBMCs. The receptor set was obtained from a man aged 55 to 70 with HTLV-1-associated myelopathy (HAM/TSP).

At least ten counts were recorded for this clonotype. V is TRBV28 and J is TRBJ2-7; 11 bases fit TRBD1. The CDR3 totals 14 residues. CDR1 is MDHEN, CDR2 SYDVKM, per germline. With V trimmed by 4 bases and J by 4 bases, 3 bases remained unmatched. The CDR3 DNA reads TGTGCCAGCAGTTCCGGGACAGGGGGATACGAGCAGTACTTC. Translation: CASSSGTGGYEQYF.

This clonotype was seen ten or more times. The chain combines TRBV7-2 with TRBJ2-1; maybe TRBD1 (6 bases). Between the trimmed V and J ends, which lost 5 bases and 6 bases, there was a span of 17 bases. CDR3 size: 15 residues. Germline CDR1 and CDR2: SGHTA and FQGNSA. In DNA form, the CDR3 reads TGTGCCAGCAGCACCACAGGGTCCCCAGGCAATGAGCAGTTCTTC. Translation: CASSTTGSPGNEQFF.

This clonotype was picked up many times. The CDR3 spells CASSLAQDSTEAFF. Written as DNA, the CDR3 is TGTGCCAGCAGCTTAGCCCAGGACAGCACTGAAGCTTTCTTT. The V gene is TRBV7-8, the J gene TRBJ1-1, with D maybe TRBD1 (6 bases). V dropped 0 bases and J dropped 4 bases, with 9 bases sitting between them. CDR3 length: 14 amino acids. Germline lookup yields CDR1 SGHVS and CDR2 FQNEAQ.

This clonotype came up many times. The chain couples TRBV5-1 to TRBJ2-5; D may correspond to TRBD1 or TRBD2 (5 bases each). The germline CDR1 and CDR2 sequences are SGHRS and YFSETQ. Trimming shortened V by 0 bases and J by 2 bases, and 11 bases separated the two germline ends. The length of the CDR3 is 15 residues. The CDR3 nucleotides are TGCGCCAGCAGCTTGGAGGTTGGGGGTCAAGAGACCCAGTACTTC. Encoded protein: CASSLEVGGQETQYF.

This clonotype was found many times. This chain connects TRBV20-1 to TRBJ1-1; possible D gene TRBD1, 5 bases. The CDR3 totals 11 residues. CDR1 and CDR2 (germline): DFQATT, SNEGSKA (reference sequence). Trimming took off 3 bases at V and 11 bases at J, with 13 bases between the two ends. In DNA form, the CDR3 reads TGCAGTGCTAGCCCTGGACGGGGCGCTTTCTTT. The encoded protein is CSASPGRGAFF.